A selection of T cell receptor beta chains follows, all from one sample in a study of radiotherapy plus CTLA-4 blockade in lung cancer. Clones were read by immunoSEQ multiplex PCR, and TCRdb kept only the in-frame ones, dropping some. Found here are 40,000 or so clones, more than 65% of them singletons; the top ten hold 9.8%. The source material was peripheral blood, sampled from a patient treated with radiotherapy plus ipilimumab. Receptor source: a human donor with non-small cell lung cancer who had stable disease on radiotherapy plus ipilimumab. The CDR3 runs from the conserved cysteine through the conserved F or W. The D gene is left open where the match is weak. Clone size appears in some rows only: once, few, many, or a class for an expanded clone.

. TRBJ2-5 TRBV7-9 . TGTGCCAGCAGCTTAGAGGACTATTCAGAGACCCAGTACTTC CASSLEDYSETQYF
. TRBJ2-5 TRBV9 . TGTGCCAGCAGCCCCTCGGGACCGTCTAGCGAAGAGACCCAGTACTTC CASSPSGPSSEETQYF
once TRBJ1-2 TRBV18 . TGTGCCAGCTCCGTGAATCAGGACTATGGCTACACCTTC CASSVNQDYGYTF
. TRBJ1-3 TRBV5-1 . TGCGCCAGCAGGGCCAACTCTGGAAACACCATATATTTT CASRANSGNTIYF
. TRBJ1-2 TRBV19 . TGTGCCAGTAGTATCGGTTCAGGCAGTTTTTACTATGGCTACACCTTC CASSIGSGSFYYGYTF
. TRBJ2-3 TRBV4-1 TRBD2 TGCGCCAGCAGCAGTAGCGGGGCTAGCACAGATACGCAGTATTTT CASSSSGASTDTQYF
. TRBJ1-2 TRBV27 TRBD1 TGTGCCAGCAGTTTAGGTACAGGGGGCGGAGGCTACACCTTC CASSLGTGGGGYTF
. TRBJ2-7 TRBV11-3 TRBD1 TGTGCCAGCAGCTCTAACTCCGGACAGGGCGAGCAGTACTTC CASSSNSGQGEQYF
. TRBJ2-2 TRBV7-2 TRBD1 TGTGCCAGCAGGCCGAGGGGGACAGGGTCTGGCGGGGAGCTGTTTTTT CASRPRGTGSGGELFF
. TRBJ1-2 TRBV30 . TGTGCCTGGAGTGTACTGGGAAGGGGGAACTATGGCTACACCTTC CAWSVLGRGNYGYTF
once TRBJ2-3 TRBV5-6 TRBD2 TGTGCCAGCAGCTTAACCCTAGCGGGGGGGGTCACAGATACGCAGTATTTT CASSLTLAGGVTDTQYF
. TRBJ1-2 TRBV30 TRBD1 TGTGCCGTCGACAGGGGGCGAGACTATGGCTACACCTTC CAVDRGRDYGYTF
. TRBJ2-7 TRBV18 TRBD2 TGTGCCAGCTCACCACGTCTAGCGGGGGGGATTTCCTACGAGCAGTACTTC CASSPRLAGGISYEQYF
. TRBJ1-3 TRBV15 TRBD1 TGTGCCACCAGCAGAATCCGGACAGGTCCGGCAGCTGGAAACACCATATATTTT CATSRIRTGPAAGNTIYF
. TRBJ1-5 TRBV9 TRBD1 TGTGCCGGCAGCGAGGGACAGGGGGGCGGCAATCAGCCCCAGCATTTT CAGSEGQGGGNQPQHF
few TRBJ1-1 TRBV6-5 TRBD1 TGTGCCAGCAGTTCCCAGGGGGCGTCCGCTGAAGCTTTCTTT CASSSQGASAEAFF
few TRBJ2-5 TRBV7-9 . TGTGCCAGCAGCTCTGACAGGTACCAGGAGACCCAGTACTTC CASSSDRYQETQYF
. TRBJ2-2 TRBV11-1 TRBD1 TGTGCCAGCAGCCTGACACGACAGGGGGAAGAGTCCGGGGAGCTGTTTTTT CASSLTRQGEESGELFF
once TRBJ1-2 TRBV7-3 TRBD1 TGTGCCAGCAGCCCTAGGCCGGGACAGGGGGCTGGCTACACCTTC CASSPRPGQGAGYTF
. TRBJ2-7 TRBV5-8 TRBD1 TGTGCCACCGACAGGGGGACCTACGAGCAGTACTTC CATDRGTYEQYF
. TRBJ1-1 TRBV6-5 TRBD1 TGTGCCAGCAGATCTGAGACAGGGGGGACTGAAGCTTTCTTT CASRSETGGTEAFF
. TRBJ2-5 TRBV11-3 . TGTGCCAGCAGCTCCGCGATCCAAGAGACCCAGTACTTC CASSSAIQETQYF